The rows below give T cell receptor beta chains drawn from one sample of a study of blood T cell repertoires in COVID-19. TCRdb's copy holds only in-frame clones and misses some; the assay was immunoSEQ multiplex PCR. The sample records 55,000 to 80,000 clones, roughly four fifths being singletons. The sequenced sample consisted of peripheral blood. All receptors come from a woman aged 65 to 85 with acute or convalescent COVID-19. Each CDR3 is given with its conserved first and last residue. A D gene is named only where the DNA matches it firmly. For some rows the clone size is stated as once, few or many, or as a class when expanded; others skip it.

CASSQRTHDGEAFF,TGCGCCAGCAGCCAAAGGACACACGACGGTGAAGCTTTCTTT,-,14,-,TRBJ1-1,TRBV4-1
CASSQVLGDSVYGYTF,TGCGCCAGCAGCCAAGTCCTAGGAGATTCGGTCTATGGCTACACCTTC,-,16,-,TRBJ1-2,TRBV4-3
CSVVKTRNNEQFF,TGCAGCGTTGTCAAGACAAGAAACAATGAGCAGTTCTTC,-,13,-,TRBJ2-1,TRBV29-1
CASSPGQGSDEQYF,TGTGCCAGCAGCCCGGGACAGGGGAGCGACGAGCAGTACTTC,TRBD1,14,-,TRBJ2-7,TRBV11-2
CASSLAIDRGGRNEQFF,TGCGCCAGCAGCTTGGCCATAGACAGGGGAGGTAGAAATGAGCAGTTCTTC,TRBD1,17,-,TRBJ2-1,TRBV5-1
CASSFGRGQGYHYGYTF,TGTGCCAGCAGTTTCGGCCGGGGACAGGGGTACCACTATGGCTACACCTTC,TRBD1,17,-,TRBJ1-2,TRBV27
CASSPRTGANTEAFF,TGTGCCAGCAGCCCGCGGACAGGGGCAAACACTGAAGCTTTCTTT,TRBD1,15,once,TRBJ1-1,TRBV13
CASSLDGQLSTGELFF,TGCGCCAGCAGCTTGGATGGGCAGCTGAGCACCGGGGAGCTGTTTTTT,-,16,-,TRBJ2-2,TRBV5-1
CAWSGGQGHDNEQFF,TGTGCCTGGAGTGGCGGACAGGGGCACGACAATGAGCAGTTCTTC,TRBD1,15,-,TRBJ2-1,TRBV30
CASRYPIGDGTDTQYF,TGTGCAAGTCGCTACCCAATCGGGGATGGCACAGATACGCAGTATTTT,-,16,-,TRBJ2-3,TRBV12-2
CASSRDSGSSYEQYF,TGTGCCAGTAGTAGGGATAGCGGGAGCTCCTACGAGCAGTACTTC,TRBD2,15,-,TRBJ2-7,TRBV19
CASRGQGTEAFF,TGTGCCAGCAGGGGACAGGGGACTGAAGCTTTCTTT,TRBD1,12,few,TRBJ1-1,TRBV28